This T cell receptor (beta chain) was sequenced during a study of cytomegalovirus exposure and HLA in healthy donors. Whole-study context: The approximately 120 validation repertoires, a later analysis reported, used the same platform as the 666 first-cohort repertoires.

Repertoires were generated with immunoSEQ multiplex PCR, while TCRdb's copy carries only in-frame clones and drops some. Of 180,000 or so clones listed, roughly 86% are singletons. The germline CDR1 and CDR2 sequences are MNHEY and SMNVEV (reference sequence). This CDR3 spans 13 amino acids. V lost 7 bases and J 0 bases, leaving 4 bases between the germline ends. This chain links TRBV27 with TRBJ2-6; no reliable D call. The source is a man aged 30 to 39 in good health and CMV-seropositive. Sequenced material: PBMCs. CDR3 loop: CASTNSGANVLTF. The CDR3, as DNA: TGTGCCAGCACCAACTCTGGGGCCAACGTCCTGACTTTC.